The present TCR beta chain was sequenced within a study of CD8+ T cells in alopecia areata. Study summary: Treatment comprised oral tofacitinib, 5 to 10 mg twice daily, in treated patients. Study-wide findings and caveats: An increase in clonality over normal scalp was evident in lesional scalp, especially alopecia totalis/universalis. Scalp repertoires also include resident alphabeta T cells from normal skin.

Notes on this clone: The antigen is undetermined.

Germline V gives CDR1 SQVTM, CDR2 ANQGSEA. With 0 bases removed from V and 5 bases from J, the gap between germline ends came to 17 bases. The CDR3 length is 15 residues. Extracted RNA was reverse transcribed into cDNA, the sequencing template. Sequencing used immunoSEQ multiplex PCR; TCRdb keeps in-frame clones, though not all of them. Here the sample spans some 130,000 clones, 49% being singletons. This sequence was found in a human donor with alopecia areata. The specimen was CD8+ T cells sorted from blood, collected at week 0. This chain links TRBV29-1 with TRBJ2-7, with a possible D match to TRBD2 (6 bases). The CDR3 spells CSVEDPAGRHDEQYF. As DNA, the CDR3 is TGCAGCGTTGAAGATCCGGCAGGGAGGCACGACGAGCAGTACTTC.